This T cell receptor (beta chain) was found in a study of cytomegalovirus exposure and HLA in healthy donors (dated by TCRdb to about 2017). With regard to the full study: In an earlier analysis of 587 of the donors, around 290 Gb of sequence data and approximately 120 million unique TCR beta sequences from approximately 180 million T cells were reported. To decide whether each TCR beta V gene segment behaved as functional or pseudogenic, an earlier analysis of approximately 600 of the donors relied on high-throughput TCR beta sequencing. The study profiled the T cell repertoires of about 640 subjects by immunosequencing and related them to cytomegalovirus serostatus. About 5 DR-DQ haplotypes were handled as single units for association and clustering, since linkage in the cohort was strong. In a later genetic analysis, genome-wide SNP genotypes for about 55% of the roughly 670 donors were used, and that subset was treated as a discovery cohort. Among the roughly 430 genotyped donors, around 81% belonged to the genetic ancestry cluster associated with self-reported Caucasian donors. To study patterns of TCR occurrence, a later analysis re-analyzed previously published TCR beta repertoires from 666 donors and added high-resolution HLA genotyping. Typing coverage varied by locus: roughly 629-640 donors for A, B, C, DRB1 and DQB1; around 560 for DQA1; approximately 570 for DPA1; 450 to 480 for DPB1. In addition to the first cohort of 650 to 750 subjects, a separate validation cohort of some 120 different subjects was used. The study aimed to test whether cataloging public T cell receptors could reveal signatures of past pathogen exposure. Donor age, sex, ethnicity and CMV serostatus were collected together with the repertoire data. An early release that covered about 600 HLA-typed donors contained about 300 gigabases of sequencing data and some 87 million unique TCR sequences. HLA typing included class I and class II loci at four-digit resolution. In the later analysis, no new phenotypic data were used to find candidate immune exposures; instead, reliance was placed on TCR beta sequences and their occurrence across donors. On average, roughly 200,000 unique TCR beta nucleotide sequences were sequenced per donor among 398 genotyped donors of the cohort, with 15% to 20% of those sequences being non-productive. The study combined high-throughput TCR immunosequencing, statistical association of individual TCRs with disease status, and machine learning to predict cytomegalovirus infection status. All discovery cohort repertoires had been generated on a single sequencing platform.

The cohort was made up of about 670 healthy bone marrow donors. Cohort members were all nominally healthy when sampled, although unrecorded immune exposures were likely present. The donor tested CMV seronegative and was one of the 352 seronegative cohort members. A peripheral blood sample was collected from each donor, and TCR beta sequencing was performed on peripheral blood mononuclear cells. The Qiagen DNeasy Blood Extraction Kit was used to extract genomic DNA from the blood cell samples. Regarding this clone: The specificity of this receptor is unknown. There are no base qualities to consult, and no much larger clone falls within one base.

The method behind the library was the immunoSEQ multiplex PCR assay. The multiplex PCR relied on a mix of 60 forward primers for TCR Vbeta segments and 13 reverse primers for TCR Jbeta segments. A multiplex PCR assay on genomic DNA amplified the CDR3 region of rearranged TCR beta genes. On the Illumina HiSeq System, the amplified TCR beta libraries were sequenced as 87-base-pair reads. Under the source paper's analysis protocol: Across the 600 to 700 repertoires, a later analysis counted 75 million to 90 million unique TCR beta chains, some 11 million of which were shared by at least two donors. Raw reads were error-corrected and collapsed into unique sequences by a nearest-neighbor algorithm in which closely related sequences were merged to remove PCR and sequencing errors. To assign V, D and J gene segments, CDR3 sequences were aligned to IMGT reference sequences. For a sequence to be retained, a match of at least six nucleotides to both a V gene segment and a J gene segment was required. A rearrangement was called productive if the CDR3 had no stop codons and remained in frame with V and J, and every other rearrangement was called non-productive. CDR3 was defined according to IMGT convention as the region running from the second conserved V-encoded cysteine to the conserved J-encoded phenylalanine. The earlier analysis of a few hundred of the donors excluded sequences that lacked an unambiguous match to a single V gene segment. In an earlier analysis of some 590 of the donors, V segments were called functional above 56.7% productive rearrangements and were called segregating when the between-donor standard deviation exceeded 5%. A statistical classification framework was developed to diagnose cytomegalovirus status using the catalog of TCR beta chain sequences. In a later analysis, V and J genes were assigned by comparing TCR nucleotide sequences against IMGT/GENE-DB human TR gene sequences. In a later analysis, CDR3 sequences and most-parsimonious VDJ recombination scenarios were assigned using the TCRdist pipeline. In a later analysis, each TCR beta chain was defined by its CDR3 amino acid sequence together with its V-gene family, and reads lacking a unique V-gene family were excluded. A later analysis removed roughly 590 highly shared, low-generation-probability nucleotide sequences to deal with suspected cross-contamination and a sequencing artifact. In a later analysis, a clonal expansion index for each public chain was calculated from normalized within-repertoire ranks of inferred template counts. In a later analysis, generation probabilities were computed with a VDJ recombination model fitted to out-of-frame rearrangements, and the resulting probabilities were checked against IGoR. Hypergeometric tests were used in a later analysis to score TCR-TCR, TCR-HLA and TCR-CMV co-occurrence, with a repertoire-size bias correction applied to the TCR pairs. In a later analysis, false discovery rates were estimated by permuting HLA or CMV assignments 20 times. In a later analysis, co-occurring TCRs were grouped using DBSCAN, with TCRdist sequence similarity added in when clustering inside HLA-allele-positive subsets. Repertoires with fewer than 30,000 or more than 120,000 public chains were left out of co-occurrence clustering, as were four to six repertoires with anomalous nucleotide sharing. TCRdb provides this immuneACCESS table in a form limited to in-frame rearrangements. Some clones are lacking; in checked studies, under half of them reflect an unresolved V gene, and why the rest are absent is not known. Clonal size and the V and J genes are those of that table, whereas D and trimming came from the DNA. Across this sample there are around 140,000 clones, with approximately 71% seen only once. 0.94% of the sample rests with the top ten.

The paper's findings and limits, for the study overall: Correlated functional status among segregating V segments might be attributable to linkage disequilibrium, but an unknown experimental factor could not be ruled out. Most TCR sequences were observed very rarely across donors, whereas some public TCRs were present in many individuals. The only immune exposure information available for the cohort was CMV serostatus. A few of the identified cytomegalovirus-associated TCR beta chains were confirmed in vitro to be specific for cytomegalovirus antigens. When HLA alleles, especially DR and DQ, strongly co-occurred, TCR associations were difficult to assign to individual alleles. A later analysis reported that several top co-occurrence clusters appeared linked to parvovirus B19, influenza, CMV and Epstein-Barr virus. Because counts were too low, seventeen rarely observed V segments, including chromosome 9 orphons, were excluded from the earlier analysis of 587 of the donors. According to a later analysis, most CMV-associated TCR beta chains appeared to be HLA-restricted, and the HLA associations seemed to be driven largely by CMV exposure. Because HLA typing was missing for some donors at each locus, association tests included only the typed subset. An association between a missense DCLRE1C variant and V-gene and J-gene trimming of TCR beta chains was found in a later genetic analysis and replicated in an independent cohort. In a later analysis, TCR association rates were found to vary across HLA loci, with the most associated TCRs seen for DRB1 alleles and the fewest for HLA-C alleles. A total of around 150 TCR beta chains were listed by the study as associated with cytomegalovirus. Cytomegalovirus status was reported to be diagnosed by the classifier with high specificity and sensitivity in both the original and validation cohorts. A further reported finding was that TCR beta sequences accurately predicted the HLA-A and HLA-B alleles for most subjects in the first cohort. A later genetic analysis reported fewer N-insertions in productive TCRs among donors in an Asian-associated ancestry cluster than the roughly 650-donor mean. A later analysis associated 16,951 TCR beta sequences with specific HLA alleles at a false discovery rate of 0.05. Roughly uniform sequencing depth across donors was assumed in presence/absence analyses, although this assumption may not hold. In an earlier analysis of 587 of the donors, most TCR beta V segments appeared in productive rearrangements about 87% or about 30% of the time, broadly matching IMGT annotations. A cluster of highly shared sequence variants was judged likely to represent a technical artifact of the sequencing pipeline. Only TCR beta chains were sequenced in this cohort, and the absence of alpha or paired-chain data limited detectable features. In a later analysis, HLA-associated TCR beta chains showed more clonal expansion and lower generation probabilities than non-associated chains that were equally common. According to the authors, the approach could potentially be generalized to other disease states and immunological phenotypes.

This TCR came from a woman in her fifties or sixties in good health and CMV-seronegative. Source material: PBMCs.

The CDR3 is CASSFSGSVHEQYF. The nucleotides are TGTGCCAGCAGCTTTAGCGGGAGTGTCCACGAGCAGTACTTC. The rearranged segments are TRBV27 and TRBJ2-7; 9 junctional bases match TRBD2. The germline V and J ends show losses of 6 bases and 5 bases respectively, and no gene match explains 8 bases of the junction. Inclusive of the bounding cysteine and phenylalanine, the CDR3 is 14 residues long. The entry retains the CDR3 DNA only, 42 bases that are in frame from base 1. CDR1 and CDR2 (MNHEY, SMNVEV) derive from the germline V gene (reference sequence).